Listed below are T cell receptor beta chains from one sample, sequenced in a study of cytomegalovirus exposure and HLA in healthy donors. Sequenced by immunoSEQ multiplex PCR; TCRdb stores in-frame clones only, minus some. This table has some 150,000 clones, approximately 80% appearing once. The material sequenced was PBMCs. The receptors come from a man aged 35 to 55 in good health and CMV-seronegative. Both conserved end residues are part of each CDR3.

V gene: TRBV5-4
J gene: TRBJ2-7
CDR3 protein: CASSPMGGASYEQYF

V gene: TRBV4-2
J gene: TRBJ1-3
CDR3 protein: CASSQEPPGSSGNTIYF

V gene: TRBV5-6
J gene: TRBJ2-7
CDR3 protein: CASRGDRLDEQYF

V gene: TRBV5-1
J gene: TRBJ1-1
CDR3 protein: CASSGASPNTEAFF

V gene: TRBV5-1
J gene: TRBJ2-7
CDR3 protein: CASSLQGSYYEQYF

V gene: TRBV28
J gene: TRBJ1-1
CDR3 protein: CASSWPGSGGGTEAFF

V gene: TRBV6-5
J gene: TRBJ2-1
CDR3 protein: CASSYTTNNEQFF

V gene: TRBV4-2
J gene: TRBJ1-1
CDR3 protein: CASSQIGQWDTEAFF

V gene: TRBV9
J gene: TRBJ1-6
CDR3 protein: CASSVAQGENSPLHF

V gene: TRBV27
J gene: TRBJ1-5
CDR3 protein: CASSDSIRPPQHF

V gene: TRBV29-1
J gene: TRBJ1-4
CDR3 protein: CSASRGRTNEKLFF

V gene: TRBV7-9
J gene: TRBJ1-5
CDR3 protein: CASSLQGDLNQPQHF

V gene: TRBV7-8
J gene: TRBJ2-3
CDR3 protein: CASRLNPGTPTSDTQYF

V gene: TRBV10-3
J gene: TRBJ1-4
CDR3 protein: CAISWDTLATNEKLFF

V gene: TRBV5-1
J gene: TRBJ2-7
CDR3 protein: CASSLVAGGTYEQYF

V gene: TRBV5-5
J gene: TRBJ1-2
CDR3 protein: CASSSKTGGNYGYTF

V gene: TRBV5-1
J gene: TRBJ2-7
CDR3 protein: CASSLADRGRDEQYF

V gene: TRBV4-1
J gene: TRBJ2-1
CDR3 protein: CASSRAGLNEQFF

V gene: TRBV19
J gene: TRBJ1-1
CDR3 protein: CASIGQPNTEAFF

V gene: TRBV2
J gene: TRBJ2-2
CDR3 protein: CASSRGERGGLFSGELFF

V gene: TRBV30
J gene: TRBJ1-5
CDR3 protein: CAWSDWGQFSNQPQHF

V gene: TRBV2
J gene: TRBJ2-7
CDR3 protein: CASSETGQGRQYF

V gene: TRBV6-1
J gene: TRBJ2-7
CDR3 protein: CASSDRVGLYEQYF

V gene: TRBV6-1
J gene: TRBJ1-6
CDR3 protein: CASSDWIDRVESPLHF

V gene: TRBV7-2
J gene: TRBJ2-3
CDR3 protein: CASSVGLTDTQYF

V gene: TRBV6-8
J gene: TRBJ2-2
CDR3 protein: CASGQGQGKGGELFF

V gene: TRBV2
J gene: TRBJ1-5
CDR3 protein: CASRDRWNQPQHF

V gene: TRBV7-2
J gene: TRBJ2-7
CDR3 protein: CASSEGRYEQYF

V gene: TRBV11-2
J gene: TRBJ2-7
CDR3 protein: CASSYPNTGGLYEQYF

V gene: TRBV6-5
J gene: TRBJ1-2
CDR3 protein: CASSSIDGGSGYTF

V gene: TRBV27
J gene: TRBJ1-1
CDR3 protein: CASRPGSLDPEAFF

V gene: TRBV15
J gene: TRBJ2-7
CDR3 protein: CATSRGTGKVAPYEQYF

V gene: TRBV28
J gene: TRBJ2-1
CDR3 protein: CASNGGINEQFF

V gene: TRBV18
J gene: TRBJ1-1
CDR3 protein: CASSSGGASAEAFF

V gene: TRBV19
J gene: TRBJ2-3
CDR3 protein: CASRRGGSTDTQYF

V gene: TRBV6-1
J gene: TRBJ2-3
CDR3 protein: CASSASTDGGSMAQYF

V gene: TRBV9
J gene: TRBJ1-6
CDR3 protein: CASSYRGDIYNSPLHF

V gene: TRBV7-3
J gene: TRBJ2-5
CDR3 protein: CASSFVGGGSETQYF

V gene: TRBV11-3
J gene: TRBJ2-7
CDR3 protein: CASSLKVTPGQGACVQYF

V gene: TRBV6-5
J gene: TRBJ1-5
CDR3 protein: CASSPRGVSVQPQHF

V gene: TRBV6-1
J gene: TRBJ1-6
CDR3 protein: CASTGDREASPLHF

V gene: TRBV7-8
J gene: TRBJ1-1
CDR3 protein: CASSLKVRGQNTEAFF